This T cell receptor beta chain was recovered during a study of blood T cell repertoires in COVID-19. Study background: Whether acute or convalescent, the COVID-19 samples came from the United States, Italy and Spain. PBMCs, B-cell-depleted T cells, or T cells were the source of the cDNA or gDNA that made up the material.

Germline V CDR1 and CDR2: SGDLS, YYNGEE. V dropped 3 bases and J dropped 2; count of bases not matched to a gene: 13. This CDR3 is built from 17 residues. Original data processing: Amplifying reference gene primers gave estimates of nucleated cell counts. Libraries were prepared by immunoSEQ multiplex PCR; TCRdb keeps only in-frame clonotypes and omits some of them. D and trimming come from the DNA, and the V and J calls and clone size come from that table. Of roughly 80,000 clones in the sample, approximately 80% were seen once. This receptor was obtained from a man between 60 and 70 years old with active or convalescent COVID-19. The rearrangement links TRBV9 to TRBJ1-2, with TRBD1 matching 7 bases. Specimen: peripheral blood. CDR3 bases: TGTGCCAGCAGCGCCCAAAGCTTACAGACAGGGAACTATGGCTACACCTTC. Protein product: CASSAQSLQTGNYGYTF.